A few counts support the clone carrying this T cell receptor (beta chain). V was shortened by 0 bases and J by 4 bases, with 14 bases between the two germline ends. The V gene's germline CDR1 is SGHDT and CDR2 YYEEEE. CDR3 length: 16 amino acids. The data stem from a study of beta chain features in type 1 diabetes. Investigators reverse transcribed all isolated RNA, so they sequenced expressed TCRB transcripts. TCRdb's copy holds only in-frame clones and misses some; the assay was immunoSEQ multiplex PCR. The table lists about 930,000 clones, 15% to 20% of them singletons. Material: naive CD4+ T cells from blood. This chain connects TRBV5-6 to TRBJ2-1; a possible D gene is TRBD2 (5 bases). This sequence was found in a woman aged 18-29 years in good health. CDR3 nucleotide sequence: TGTGCCAGCAGCTTGGGCCCGGTTCCGGGGTACAATGAGCAGTTCTTC. This gives the protein CASSLGPVPGYNEQFF. Full variable domain (remainder filled in from reference TRBV5-6 and TRBJ2-1): DAGVTQSPTHLIKTRGQQVTLRCSPKSGHDTVSWYQQALGQGPQFIFQYYEEEERQRGNFPDRFSGHQFPNYSSELNVNALLLGDSALYLCASSLGPVPGYNEQFFGPGTRLTVL.